This record looks at one T cell receptor (beta chain) sequence and its context. Its antigen is unknown. Per-base quality was not reported, and no clone a single base away is much larger than it. TCRbeta CDR3 regions were amplified from genomic DNA by means of the immunoSEQ Assay, a bias-controlled multiplex PCR. Per the original workflow: The number of nucleated cells in each sample was estimated by amplification of reference gene primers within the assay. Sequence reads were collapsed and filtered to measure the absolute abundance of every unique TCRbeta CDR3 rearrangement. For each sample, productive Simpson clonality was calculated as the square root of Simpson's diversity index across productive rearrangements. TCRdb carries this immuneACCESS record with in-frame sequences only. Its versions omit some clonotypes, under half of them owing to an unresolved V gene in the studies checked, with the rest unexplained. V, J and clone size are taken as reported in that table, and D and trimming were inferred from the DNA itself. For this sample there are hundreds of thousands of clones; roughly 86% appear just once. The top ten hold 3.3% of the sample.

This sample is part of a study of blood T cell repertoires in COVID-19 (dated by TCRdb to the early 2020s). Describing the broader study: Samples covering the acute and convalescent phases of COVID-19 were provided by collaborators in the United States, Italy and Spain. The prospective study material was composed of cDNA or gDNA derived from T cells, B-cell-depleted T cells, or PBMCs. Where available, HLA class I and class II types were obtained from metadata supplied by the sample provider rather than from assay-based typing. Deeply sampled blood TCRbeta repertoires from subjects exposed to, actively infected with, or recovered from COVID-19 were included in the dataset. Nearly every sample came with metadata listing a de-identified subject ID, COVID-19 status, age in years and sex. Samples were obtained from the ongoing ImmuneRACE study (first 160 participants) and from about 1,300 subjects provided by 6 global collaborators. The repertoires were released in a freely available public database intended as a resource for research on the immune response to SARS-CoV-2. Findings and caveats that apply to the study as a whole: How much clinical and demographic metadata was included differed by source and by participant, and the metadata was provided uncurated.

Including cysteine and phenylalanine, the CDR3 has 15 amino acids. The entry retains the CDR3 DNA only, 45 bases that are in frame from base 1. The germline V end is reduced by 3 bases and the J end by 4 bases; junction bases left unmatched: 7. From a lookup of the germline V gene (reference sequence), CDR1 and CDR2 are MNHEY and SMNVEV. Enrolling through a virtual design, the prospective study's participants ranged in age from roughly 18 to 95 years and lived across about two dozen United States geographic areas. To assign participants to cohorts, the prospective study relied on clinical history that participants themselves reported in a screening survey and a study questionnaire. Each participant in the prospective study had whole blood, serum and a nasopharyngeal or oropharyngeal swab collected by mobile phlebotomists. Additional blood draws and questionnaires over an approximately 2-month period could optionally be provided by prospective study participants. Prospective study blood samples were shipped either frozen or at room temperature before DNA extraction.

The chain links TRBV27 with TRBJ2-7; the central 9 bases match TRBD1. The source is a woman aged 40 to 49 with acute COVID-19. Sample: PBMCs or T cells enriched from blood (not recorded which). Here is the DNA: TGTGCCAGCAGTTTGAATCCGGGACAGGGATACGAGCAGTACTTC. Its translation is CASSLNPGQGYEQYF.